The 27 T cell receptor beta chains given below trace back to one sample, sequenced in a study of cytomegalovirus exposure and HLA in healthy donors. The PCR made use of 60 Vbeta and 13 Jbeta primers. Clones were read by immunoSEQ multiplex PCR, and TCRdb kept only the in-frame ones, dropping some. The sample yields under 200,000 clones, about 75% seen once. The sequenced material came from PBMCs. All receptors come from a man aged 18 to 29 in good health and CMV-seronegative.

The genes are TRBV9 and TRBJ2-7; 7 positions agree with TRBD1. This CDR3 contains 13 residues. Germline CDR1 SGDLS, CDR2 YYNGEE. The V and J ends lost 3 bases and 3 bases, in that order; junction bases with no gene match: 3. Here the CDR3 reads CASSETGRYEQYF. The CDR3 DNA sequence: TGTGCCAGCAGCGAGACAGGGCGCTACGAGCAGTACTTC.

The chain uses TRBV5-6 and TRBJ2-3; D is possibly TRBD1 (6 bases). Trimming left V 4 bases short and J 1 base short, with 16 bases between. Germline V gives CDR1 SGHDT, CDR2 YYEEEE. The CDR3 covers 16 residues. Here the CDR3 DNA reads TGTGCCAGCAGCCCTGGGCAGGGGTGGGGCACAGATACGCAGTATTTT. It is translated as CASSPGQGWGTDTQYF.

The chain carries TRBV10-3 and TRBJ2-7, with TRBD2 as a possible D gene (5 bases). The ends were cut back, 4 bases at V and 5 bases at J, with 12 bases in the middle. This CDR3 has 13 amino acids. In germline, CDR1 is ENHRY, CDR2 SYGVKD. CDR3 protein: CAISVRDGDEQYF. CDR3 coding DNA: TGTGCCATCAGTGTTCGGGATGGCGACGAGCAGTACTTC.

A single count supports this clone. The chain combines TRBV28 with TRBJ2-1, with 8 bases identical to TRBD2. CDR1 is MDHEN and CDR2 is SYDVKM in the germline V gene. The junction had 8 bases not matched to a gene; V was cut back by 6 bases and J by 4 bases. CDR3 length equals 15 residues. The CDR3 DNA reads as TGTGCCAGCAGGGACGGGAGGGGGGGGTACAATGAGCAGTTCTTC. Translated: CASRDGRGGYNEQFF.

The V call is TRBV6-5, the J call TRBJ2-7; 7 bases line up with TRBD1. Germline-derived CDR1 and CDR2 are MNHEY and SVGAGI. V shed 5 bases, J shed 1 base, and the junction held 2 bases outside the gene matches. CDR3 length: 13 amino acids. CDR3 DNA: TGTGCCAGCAGTCGGGACAGATCCTACGAGCAGTACTTC. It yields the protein CASSRDRSYEQYF.

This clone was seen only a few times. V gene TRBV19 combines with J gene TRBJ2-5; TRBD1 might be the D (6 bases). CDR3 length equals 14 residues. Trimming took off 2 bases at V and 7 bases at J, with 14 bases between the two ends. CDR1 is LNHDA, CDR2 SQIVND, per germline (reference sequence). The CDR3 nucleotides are TGTGCCAGTAGTATACAGGGGCCTTTAGGGACCCAGTACTTC. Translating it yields CASSIQGPLGTQYF.

The CDR3 spells CASSQARDREGIQYF. The CDR3 bases are TGCGCCAGCAGCCAAGCCCGGGACAGGGAAGGCATTCAGTACTTC. The gene calls are TRBV4-1 and TRBJ2-4; 9 bases match TRBD1. The CDR3 has 15 amino acids. The V gene end was trimmed by 1 base and the J gene end by 9 bases; junction bases not matched to a gene: 7. Germline values: CDR1 MGHRA, CDR2 YSYEKL.

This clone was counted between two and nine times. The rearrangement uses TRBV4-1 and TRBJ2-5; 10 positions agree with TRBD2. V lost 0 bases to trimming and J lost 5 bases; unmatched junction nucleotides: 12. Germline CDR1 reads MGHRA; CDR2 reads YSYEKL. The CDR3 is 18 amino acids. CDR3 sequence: CASSQEPPSGRKRETQYF. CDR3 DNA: TGCGCCAGCAGCCAAGAACCCCCTAGCGGGAGAAAGCGGGAGACCCAGTACTTC.

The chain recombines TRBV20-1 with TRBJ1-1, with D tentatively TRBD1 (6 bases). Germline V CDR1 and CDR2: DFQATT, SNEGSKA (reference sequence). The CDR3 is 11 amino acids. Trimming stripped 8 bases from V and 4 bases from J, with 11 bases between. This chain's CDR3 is CSPGGPTEAFF. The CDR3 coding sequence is TGCAGTCCCGGGGGGCCCACTGAAGCTTTCTTT.

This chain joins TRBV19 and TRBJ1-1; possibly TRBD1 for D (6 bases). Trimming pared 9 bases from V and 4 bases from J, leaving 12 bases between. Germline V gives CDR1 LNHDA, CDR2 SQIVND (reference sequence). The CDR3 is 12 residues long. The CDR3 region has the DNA TGTGCCAGCCAACAGGGTCCCACTGAAGCTTTCTTT. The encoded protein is CASQQGPTEAFF.

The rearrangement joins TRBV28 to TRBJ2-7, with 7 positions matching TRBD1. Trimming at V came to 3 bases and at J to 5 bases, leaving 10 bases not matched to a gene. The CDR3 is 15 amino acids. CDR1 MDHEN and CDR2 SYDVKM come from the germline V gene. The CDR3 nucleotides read TGTGCCAGCAGTTTGAGTTCCAGGGGGAGAGACGAGCAGTACTTC. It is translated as CASSLSSRGRDEQYF.

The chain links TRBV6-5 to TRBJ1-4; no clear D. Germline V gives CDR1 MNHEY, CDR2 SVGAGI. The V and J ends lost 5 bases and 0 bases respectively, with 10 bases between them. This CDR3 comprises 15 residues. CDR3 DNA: TGTGCCAGCAGTCCCACCGCAGCAACTAATGAAAAACTGTTTTTT. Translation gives CASSPTAATNEKLFF.

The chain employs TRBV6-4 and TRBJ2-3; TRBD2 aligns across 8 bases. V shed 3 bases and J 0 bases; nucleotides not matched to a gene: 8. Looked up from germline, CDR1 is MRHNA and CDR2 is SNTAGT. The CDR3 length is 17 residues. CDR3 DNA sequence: TGTGCCAGCAGTGAAGGGCCGGCTAGCGGGAGCACAGATACGCAGTATTTT. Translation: CASSEGPASGSTDTQYF.

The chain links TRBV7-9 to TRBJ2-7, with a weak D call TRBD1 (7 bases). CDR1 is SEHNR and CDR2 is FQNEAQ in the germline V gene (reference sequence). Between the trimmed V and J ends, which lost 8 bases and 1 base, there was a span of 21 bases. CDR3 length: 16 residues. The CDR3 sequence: CASANPEQGGSYEQYF. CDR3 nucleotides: TGTGCCAGCGCTAACCCAGAGCAGGGGGGTTCCTACGAGCAGTACTTC.

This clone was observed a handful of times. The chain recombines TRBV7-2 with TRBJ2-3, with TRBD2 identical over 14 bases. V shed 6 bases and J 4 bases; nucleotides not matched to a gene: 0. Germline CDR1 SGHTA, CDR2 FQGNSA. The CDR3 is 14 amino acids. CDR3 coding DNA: TGTGCCAGCAGGGGACTAGCGGGAGCAGATACGCAGTATTTT. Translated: CASRGLAGADTQYF.

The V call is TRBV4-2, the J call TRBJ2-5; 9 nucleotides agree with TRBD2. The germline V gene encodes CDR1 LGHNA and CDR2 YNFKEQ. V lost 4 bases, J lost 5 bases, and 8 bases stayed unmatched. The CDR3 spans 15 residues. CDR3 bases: TGTGCCAGCAGCCGGGCGGGGGGGGGCGGGGAGACCCAGTACTTC. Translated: CASSRAGGGGETQYF.

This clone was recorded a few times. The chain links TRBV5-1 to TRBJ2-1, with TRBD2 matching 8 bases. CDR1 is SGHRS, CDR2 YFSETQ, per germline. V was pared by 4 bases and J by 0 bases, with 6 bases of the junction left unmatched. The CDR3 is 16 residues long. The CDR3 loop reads CASSRSGKSSYNEQFF. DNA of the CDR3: TGCGCCAGCAGCCGTAGCGGGAAAAGCTCCTACAATGAGCAGTTCTTC.

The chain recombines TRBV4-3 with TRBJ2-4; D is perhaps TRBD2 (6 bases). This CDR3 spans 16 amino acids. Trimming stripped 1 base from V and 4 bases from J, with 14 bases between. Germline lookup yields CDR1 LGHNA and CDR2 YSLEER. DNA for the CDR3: TGCGCCAGCAGCCAAGTGGGGGGAGACGGAAAAAACATTCAGTACTTC. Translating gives CASSQVGGDGKNIQYF.

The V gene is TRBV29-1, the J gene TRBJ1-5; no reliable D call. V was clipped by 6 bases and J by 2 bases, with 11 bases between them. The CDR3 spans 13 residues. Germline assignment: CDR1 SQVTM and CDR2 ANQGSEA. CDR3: CSVTRGGNQPQHF. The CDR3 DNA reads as TGCAGCGTAACACGAGGAGGCAATCAGCCCCAGCATTTT.

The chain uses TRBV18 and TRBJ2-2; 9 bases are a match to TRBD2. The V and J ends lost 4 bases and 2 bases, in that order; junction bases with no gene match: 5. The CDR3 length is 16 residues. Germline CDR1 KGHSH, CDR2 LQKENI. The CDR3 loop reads CASSRVAGANTGELFF. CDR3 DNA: TGTGCCAGCTCACGAGTAGCGGGAGCCAACACCGGGGAGCTGTTTTTT. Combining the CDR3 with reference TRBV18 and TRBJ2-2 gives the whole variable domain NAGVMQNPRHLVRRRGQEARLRCSPMKGHSHVYWYRQLPEEGLKFMVYLQKENIIDESGMPKERFSAEFPKEGPSILRIQQVVRGDSAAYFCASSRVAGANTGELFFGEGSRLTVL.

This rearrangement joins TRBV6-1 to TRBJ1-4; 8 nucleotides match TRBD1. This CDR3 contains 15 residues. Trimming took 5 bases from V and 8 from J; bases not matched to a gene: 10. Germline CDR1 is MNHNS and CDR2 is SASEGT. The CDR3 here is CASSSRQGNNEKLFF. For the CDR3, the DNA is TGTGCCAGCAGTTCCAGACAGGGGAACAACGAAAAACTGTTTTTT.

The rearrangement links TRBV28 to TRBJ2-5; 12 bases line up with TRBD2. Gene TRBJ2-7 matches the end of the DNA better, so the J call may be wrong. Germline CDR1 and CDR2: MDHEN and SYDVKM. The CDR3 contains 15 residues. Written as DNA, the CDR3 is TGTGCCAGCAGTTTAGGACTAGCGGGGAACTACGAGCAGTACTTC. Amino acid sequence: CASSLGLAGNYEQYF.

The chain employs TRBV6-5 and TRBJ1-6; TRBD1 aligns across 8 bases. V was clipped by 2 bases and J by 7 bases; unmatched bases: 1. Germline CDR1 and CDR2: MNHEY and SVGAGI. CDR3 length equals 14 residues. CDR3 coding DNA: TGTGCCAGCAGTTACCAGGGGGCAAATTCACCCCTCCACTTT. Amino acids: CASSYQGANSPLHF.

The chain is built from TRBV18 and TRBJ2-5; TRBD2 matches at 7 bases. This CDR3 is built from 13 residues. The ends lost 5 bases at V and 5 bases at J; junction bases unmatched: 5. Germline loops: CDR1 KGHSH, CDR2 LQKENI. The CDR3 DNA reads TGTGCCAGCTCATCCCGGGAGGAGGAGACCCAGTACTTC. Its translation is CASSSREEETQYF.

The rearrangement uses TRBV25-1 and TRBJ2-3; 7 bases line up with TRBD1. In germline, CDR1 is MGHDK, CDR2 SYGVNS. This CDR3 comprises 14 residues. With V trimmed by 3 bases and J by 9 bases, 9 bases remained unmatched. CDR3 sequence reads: CASSDFSDRVTQYF. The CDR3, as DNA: TGTGCCAGCAGTGATTTTAGCGACAGGGTAACGCAGTATTTT.

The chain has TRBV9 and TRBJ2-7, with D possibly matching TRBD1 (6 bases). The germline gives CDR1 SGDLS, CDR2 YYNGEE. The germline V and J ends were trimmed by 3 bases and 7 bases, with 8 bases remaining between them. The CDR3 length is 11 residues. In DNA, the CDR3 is TGTGCCAGCAGCGAGGGGGTGGAGCAGTACTTC. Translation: CASSEGVEQYF.

As DNA, the CDR3 is TGTGCCAGCAGTCCACCCTGGGGGCGGGGGCGGGCAGATACGCAGTATTTT. Protein: CASSPPWGRGRADTQYF. The rearrangement uses TRBV27 and TRBJ2-3, with D maybe TRBD2 (7 bases). V lost 5 bases, J lost 4 bases, and 22 bases lay in between. Per germline, CDR1 MNHEY and CDR2 SMNVEV (reference sequence). This CDR3 contains 17 residues.